The rows below give T cell receptor beta chains drawn from one sample of a study of T cell responses to AZD1222 COVID-19 vaccine. Assay used: immunoSEQ multiplex PCR; TCRdb lists only in-frame clones, some missing. The table records 150,000 to 200,000 clones, about 90% of them present only once. Sequencing used peripheral blood, obtained on day 0 of AZD1222 vaccination. The receptors derive from an adult in good health. Each CDR3 is given with its conserved first and last residue. A D gene is named only where the DNA matches it firmly. Some rows mark clone size as missing; the rest say once, few, many or name a class of expanded clone.

CDR3 DNA: TGTGCCAGCAGTTACAGCGGGAGGAAAGCTTTCTTT
CDR3 protein: CASSYSGRKAFF
J gene: TRBJ1-1
V gene: TRBV6-5
D gene: NA
clone size: NA

CDR3 DNA: TGTGCCAGCAGCTTAGGAGGTTGGACCTACGGGCAGTACTTC
CDR3 protein: CASSLGGWTYGQYF
J gene: TRBJ2-7
V gene: TRBV7-8
D gene: NA
clone size: once

CDR3 DNA: TGCGCCAGCAGCCCTGGGCGGGGGAAGGCTTTCTTT
CDR3 protein: CASSPGRGKAFF
J gene: TRBJ1-1
V gene: TRBV5-1
D gene: NA
clone size: NA

CDR3 DNA: TGTGCCAGCAGTACCATGCGGGGAGGGGGCTACGAGCAGTACTTC
CDR3 protein: CASSTMRGGGYEQYF
J gene: TRBJ2-7
V gene: TRBV28
D gene: NA
clone size: NA

CDR3 DNA: TGTGCCAGCAGGGCTACACAGGGGAAACGCTCTGGAAACACCATATATTTT
CDR3 protein: CASRATQGKRSGNTIYF
J gene: TRBJ1-3
V gene: TRBV28
D gene: TRBD1
clone size: NA

CDR3 DNA: TGTGCCAGTAGTTTGGGGGGAACCGCAACTAATGAAAAACTGTTTTTT
CDR3 protein: CASSLGGTATNEKLFF
J gene: TRBJ1-4
V gene: TRBV19
D gene: NA
clone size: few

CDR3 DNA: TGTGCCTGGAGTGTCATAGGATCCTACGAGCAGTACTTC
CDR3 protein: CAWSVIGSYEQYF
J gene: TRBJ2-7
V gene: TRBV30
D gene: NA
clone size: once

CDR3 DNA: TGCGCCAGCAGTATAGGGACAGGGCACAATCAGCCCCAGCATTTT
CDR3 protein: CASSIGTGHNQPQHF
J gene: TRBJ1-5
V gene: TRBV4-1
D gene: TRBD1
clone size: NA

CDR3 DNA: TGTGCCAGCAGTTATCGGCAGACGAACACTGAAGCTTTCTTT
CDR3 protein: CASSYRQTNTEAFF
J gene: TRBJ1-1
V gene: TRBV6-5
D gene: NA
clone size: NA

CDR3 DNA: TGTGCCAGCAGCTCGGGACAGGGCCAAGAGACCCAGTACTTC
CDR3 protein: CASSSGQGQETQYF
J gene: TRBJ2-5
V gene: TRBV5-4
D gene: TRBD1
clone size: NA

CDR3 DNA: TGTGCCAGCACCGGGTTTAACAATGAGCAGTTCTTC
CDR3 protein: CASTGFNNEQFF
J gene: TRBJ2-1
V gene: TRBV7-9
D gene: NA
clone size: NA

CDR3 DNA: TGTGCCAGCAGTAGGGGACAGGGCTCCGGTCAGCCCCAGCATTTT
CDR3 protein: CASSRGQGSGQPQHF
J gene: TRBJ1-5
V gene: TRBV5-6
D gene: TRBD1
clone size: NA

CDR3 DNA: TGTGCCAGCATGCGTCTGGGGTACACTGAAGCTTTCTTT
CDR3 protein: CASMRLGYTEAFF
J gene: TRBJ1-1
V gene: TRBV7-9
D gene: NA
clone size: few

CDR3 DNA: TGTGCCAGCAGTGCCCCGGTCGGAAGTCATAGCAATCAGCCCCAGCATTTT
CDR3 protein: CASSAPVGSHSNQPQHF
J gene: TRBJ1-5
V gene: TRBV6-1
D gene: NA
clone size: once

CDR3 DNA: TGTGCCAGCAGCATCACAGGGTATGGCTACACCTTC
CDR3 protein: CASSITGYGYTF
J gene: TRBJ1-2
V gene: TRBV7-9
D gene: NA
clone size: once

CDR3 DNA: TGTGCCAGCAGCCAAGTAGCGGGAATGAACACTGAAGCTTTCTTT
CDR3 protein: CASSQVAGMNTEAFF
J gene: TRBJ1-1
V gene: TRBV3-1/TRBV3-2
D gene: NA
clone size: NA

CDR3 DNA: TGCGCCAGCAGCCTAGCGGGACCCCCCGGGGAGCTGTTTTTT
CDR3 protein: CASSLAGPPGELFF
J gene: TRBJ2-2
V gene: TRBV4-1
D gene: TRBD2
clone size: NA

CDR3 DNA: TGTGCCAGCAGGGGGGCTGGGTATAGCAATCAGCCCCAGCATTTT
CDR3 protein: CASRGAGYSNQPQHF
J gene: TRBJ1-5
V gene: TRBV21-1
D gene: NA
clone size: NA

CDR3 DNA: TGTGCCAGCAGGAGTCCGGGACAGGTACAGCCCCAGCATTTT
CDR3 protein: CASRSPGQVQPQHF
J gene: TRBJ1-5
V gene: TRBV6-5
D gene: TRBD1
clone size: NA

CDR3 DNA: TGTGCCTGGGGTAAAACGGCAGATACGCAGTATTTT
CDR3 protein: CAWGKTADTQYF
J gene: TRBJ2-3
V gene: TRBV30
D gene: NA
clone size: NA

CDR3 DNA: TGCGCCAGCAGCCAATTCCTGACTAGCGGTTCCTACAATGAGCAGTTCTTC
CDR3 protein: CASSQFLTSGSYNEQFF
J gene: TRBJ2-1
V gene: TRBV4-1
D gene: TRBD2
clone size: few

CDR3 DNA: TGTGCCAGCACCACGGGACTAGCGGGAGAGAAGCAGTTCTTC
CDR3 protein: CASTTGLAGEKQFF
J gene: TRBJ2-1
V gene: TRBV6-5
D gene: TRBD2
clone size: NA

CDR3 DNA: TGTGCCAGCAGCTTAACCGGCAGCACAGATACGCAGTATTTT
CDR3 protein: CASSLTGSTDTQYF
J gene: TRBJ2-3
V gene: TRBV7-9
D gene: NA
clone size: NA

CDR3 DNA: TGTGCCAGTCTCGACAGGGGCTCTCAGCCCCAGCATTTT
CDR3 protein: CASLDRGSQPQHF
J gene: TRBJ1-5
V gene: TRBV19
D gene: TRBD1
clone size: NA

CDR3 DNA: TGCAGTGCTAGTAATCCCGGGACAGGGGCTGGAAACACCATATATTTT
CDR3 protein: CSASNPGTGAGNTIYF
J gene: TRBJ1-3
V gene: TRBV20-1
D gene: TRBD1
clone size: once

CDR3 DNA: TGTGCCAGCAGCCAATGGCAAACGGAGGGAAACATTCAGTACTTC
CDR3 protein: CASSQWQTEGNIQYF
J gene: TRBJ2-4
V gene: TRBV3-1/TRBV3-2
D gene: NA
clone size: once

CDR3 DNA: TGTGCCAGCAGCGATATACTTGAGACCCAGTACTTC
CDR3 protein: CASSDILETQYF
J gene: TRBJ2-5
V gene: TRBV7-2
D gene: NA
clone size: NA

CDR3 DNA: TGTGCCAGCAGCTCAAAACGGCACAATGAGCAGTTCTTC
CDR3 protein: CASSSKRHNEQFF
J gene: TRBJ2-1
V gene: TRBV11-3
D gene: NA
clone size: NA

CDR3 DNA: TGTGCCATCAGTGACCGCGGACAGGGGAACTCCTACGAGCAGTACTTC
CDR3 protein: CAISDRGQGNSYEQYF
J gene: TRBJ2-7
V gene: TRBV10-3
D gene: TRBD1
clone size: NA

CDR3 DNA: TGTGCCATCAGTGATCAGGACGGGAGAGGATTTTACGAGCAGTACTTC
CDR3 protein: CAISDQDGRGFYEQYF
J gene: TRBJ2-7
V gene: TRBV10-3
D gene: NA
clone size: NA

CDR3 DNA: TGTGCCACCAGCCCAGTAGCGGGAGCCGGATTCAATGAGCAGTTCTTC
CDR3 protein: CATSPVAGAGFNEQFF
J gene: TRBJ2-1
V gene: TRBV15
D gene: TRBD2
clone size: NA

CDR3 DNA: TGTGCCAGCAAGCGAGCAGCGAACACTGAAGCTTTCTTT
CDR3 protein: CASKRAANTEAFF
J gene: TRBJ1-1
V gene: TRBV2
D gene: NA
clone size: NA